This TCR beta chain was retrieved from a study of OX40 agonist ivuxolimab in advanced cancers. Study-wide context: Three individuals attained partial responses, comprising one hepatocellular carcinoma case and two cutaneous melanoma cases.

CDR1 MDHEN and CDR2 SYDVKM come from the germline V gene. The V end was cut by 5 bases, the J end by 12 bases, with 19 bases between. The CDR3 runs 13 residues. Overall study findings and caveats: Fewer expanded clones were found on average in CD4+ than in CD8+ T cells.

Data came from immunoSEQ multiplex PCR; TCRdb stores just in-frame clones and leaves some out. In the table there are roughly 66,000 clones, 70% to 90% of which are singletons. Regarding this clone: Its antigen remains unidentified.

The source was CD4+ or CD8+ T cells sorted from blood, collected in a trial of the OX40 agonist ivuxolimab. The gene calls are TRBV28 and TRBJ1-1; D might be TRBD1 (5 bases). The source is an adult with an advanced solid tumor such as melanoma, head and neck, liver or kidney cancer. This chain's CDR3 is CASSIGTVRVTFF. As DNA, the CDR3 is TGTGCCAGCAGTATTGGGACGGTCCGTGTCACTTTCTTT.